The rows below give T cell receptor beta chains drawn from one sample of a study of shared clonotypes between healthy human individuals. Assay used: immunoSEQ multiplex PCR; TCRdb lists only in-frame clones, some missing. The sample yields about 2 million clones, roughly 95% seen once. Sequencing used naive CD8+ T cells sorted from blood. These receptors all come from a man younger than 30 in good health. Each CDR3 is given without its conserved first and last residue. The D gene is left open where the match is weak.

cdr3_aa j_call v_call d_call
ASSPLSGGASTDTQY TRBJ2-3 TRBV7-8 TRBD2
ASSIQPYQETQY TRBJ2-5 TRBV7-8 NA
ASSQTGDVLAHEQY TRBJ2-7 TRBV13 TRBD1
ASSLEGGSTDTQY TRBJ2-3 TRBV5-8 NA
ASSAAWAGGQETQY TRBJ2-5 TRBV7-9 TRBD2
ASSQDPGRIYEQY TRBJ2-7 TRBV4-3 NA
ASSFGEGQWGYT TRBJ1-2 TRBV7-9 NA
ASIGTGSGYT TRBJ1-2 TRBV5-4 TRBD1
ASSQDLGYEQY TRBJ2-7 TRBV4-1 NA
ASSLGLADNEQF TRBJ2-1 TRBV27 TRBD2
ASSLAGPVDTEAF TRBJ1-1 TRBV5-1 NA
ASSLDGGLVQETQY TRBJ2-5 TRBV11-2 TRBD2
ASSLRAGGYEQY TRBJ2-7 TRBV13 NA
ASSLEQGWGTGELF TRBJ2-2 TRBV5-6 NA
ASSLVTSEYEQY TRBJ2-7 TRBV5-6 TRBD2
ASSLWDSGTDTQY TRBJ2-3 TRBV5-1 NA
ASSSYRDSSYNEQF TRBJ2-1 TRBV5-8 NA
ASSHLQGGYEQF TRBJ2-1 TRBV4-2 NA
ASSSSSTGQYEQY TRBJ2-7 TRBV13 NA
ASSLDRVGNNEQF TRBJ2-1 TRBV27 TRBD1